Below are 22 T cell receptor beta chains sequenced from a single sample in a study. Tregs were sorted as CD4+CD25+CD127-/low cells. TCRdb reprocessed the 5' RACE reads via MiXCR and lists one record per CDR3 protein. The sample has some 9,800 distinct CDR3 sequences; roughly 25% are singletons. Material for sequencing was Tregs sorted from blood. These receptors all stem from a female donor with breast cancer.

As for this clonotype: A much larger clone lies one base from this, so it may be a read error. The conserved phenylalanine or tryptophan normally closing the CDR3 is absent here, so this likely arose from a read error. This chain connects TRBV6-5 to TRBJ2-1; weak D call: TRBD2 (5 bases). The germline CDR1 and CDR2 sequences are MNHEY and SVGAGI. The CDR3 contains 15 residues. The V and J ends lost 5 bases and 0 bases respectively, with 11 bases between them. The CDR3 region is CASSPSEGSYNEQFL. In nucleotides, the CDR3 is TGTGCCAGCAGTCCCTCAGAGGGCTCCTACAATGAGCAGTTCCTC.

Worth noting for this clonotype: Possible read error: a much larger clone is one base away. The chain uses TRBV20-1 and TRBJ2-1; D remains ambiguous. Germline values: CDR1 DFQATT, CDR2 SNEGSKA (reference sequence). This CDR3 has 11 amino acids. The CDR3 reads CSGSIVNEQSF. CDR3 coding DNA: TGCAGTGGATCCATCGTTAATGAGCAGTCCTTC.

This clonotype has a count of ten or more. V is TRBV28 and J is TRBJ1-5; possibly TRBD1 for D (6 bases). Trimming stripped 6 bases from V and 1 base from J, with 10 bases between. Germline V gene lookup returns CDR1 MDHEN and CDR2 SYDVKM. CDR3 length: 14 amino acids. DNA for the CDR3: TGTGCCAGCAGGGGAACAGGGAGCAATCAGCCCCAGCATTTT. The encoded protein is CASRGTGSNQPQHF.

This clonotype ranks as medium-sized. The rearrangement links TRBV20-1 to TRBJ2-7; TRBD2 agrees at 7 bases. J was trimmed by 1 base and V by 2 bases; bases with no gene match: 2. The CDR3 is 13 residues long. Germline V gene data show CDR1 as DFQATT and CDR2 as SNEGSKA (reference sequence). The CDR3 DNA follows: TGCAGTGCTAGAAAAGCGGGATCCTACGAGCAGTACTTC. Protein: CSARKAGSYEQYF.

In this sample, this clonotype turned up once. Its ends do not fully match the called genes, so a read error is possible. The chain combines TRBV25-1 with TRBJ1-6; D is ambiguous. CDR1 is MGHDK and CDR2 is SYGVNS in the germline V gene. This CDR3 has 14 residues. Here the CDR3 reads CASSELRSNSLLHF. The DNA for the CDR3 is TGTGCCAGCAGTGAACTGCGCAGTAATTCACTCCTCCACTTT.

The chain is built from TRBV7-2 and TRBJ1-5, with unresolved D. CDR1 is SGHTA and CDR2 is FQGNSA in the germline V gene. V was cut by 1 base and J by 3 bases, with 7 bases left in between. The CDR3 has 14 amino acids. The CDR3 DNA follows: TGTGCCAGCAGCTTAGGGCCACTCAATCAGCCCCAGCATTTT. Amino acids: CASSLGPLNQPQHF.

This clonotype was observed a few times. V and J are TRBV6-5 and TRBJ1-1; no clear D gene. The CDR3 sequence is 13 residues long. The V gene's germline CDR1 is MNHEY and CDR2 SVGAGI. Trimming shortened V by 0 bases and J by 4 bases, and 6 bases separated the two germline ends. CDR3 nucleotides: TGTGCCAGCAGTTACTCGAGTTTCACTGAAGCTTTCTTT. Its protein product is CASSYSSFTEAFF.

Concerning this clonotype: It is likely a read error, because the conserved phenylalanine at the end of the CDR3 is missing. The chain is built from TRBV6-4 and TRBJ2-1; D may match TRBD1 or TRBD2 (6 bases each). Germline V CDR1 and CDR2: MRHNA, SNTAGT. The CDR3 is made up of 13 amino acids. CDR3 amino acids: CVSSPGARNEQFL. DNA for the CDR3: TGTGTCAGCAGTCCGGGGGCGCGGAATGAGCAGTTCCTC.

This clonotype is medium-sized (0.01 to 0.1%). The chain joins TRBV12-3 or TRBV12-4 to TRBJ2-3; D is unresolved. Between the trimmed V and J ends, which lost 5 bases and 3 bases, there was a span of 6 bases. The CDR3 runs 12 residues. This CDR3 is CASSLNTDTQYF. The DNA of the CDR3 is TGTGCCAGCAGTCTGAATACAGATACGCAGTATTTT.

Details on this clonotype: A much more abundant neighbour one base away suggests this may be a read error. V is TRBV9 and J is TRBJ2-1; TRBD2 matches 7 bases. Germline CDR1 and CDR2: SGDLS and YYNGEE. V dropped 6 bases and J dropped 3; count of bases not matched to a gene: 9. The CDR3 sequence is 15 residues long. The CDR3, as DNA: TGTGCCAGCACTAAAGGACTAGAGGACTACAATGAGCAGTTCTTC. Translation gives CASTKGLEDYNEQFF.

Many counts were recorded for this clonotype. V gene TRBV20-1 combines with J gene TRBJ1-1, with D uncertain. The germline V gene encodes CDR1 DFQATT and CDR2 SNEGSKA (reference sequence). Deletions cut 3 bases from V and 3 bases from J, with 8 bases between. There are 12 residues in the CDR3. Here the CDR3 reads CSARAGYTEAFF. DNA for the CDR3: TGCAGTGCTAGGGCTGGCTACACTGAAGCTTTCTTT.

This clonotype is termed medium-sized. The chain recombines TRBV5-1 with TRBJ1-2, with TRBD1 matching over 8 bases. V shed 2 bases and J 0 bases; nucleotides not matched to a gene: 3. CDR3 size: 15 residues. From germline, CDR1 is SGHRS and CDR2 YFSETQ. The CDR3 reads CASSFLTGANYGYTF. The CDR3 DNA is TGCGCCAGCAGCTTTCTGACAGGGGCTAACTATGGCTACACCTTC.

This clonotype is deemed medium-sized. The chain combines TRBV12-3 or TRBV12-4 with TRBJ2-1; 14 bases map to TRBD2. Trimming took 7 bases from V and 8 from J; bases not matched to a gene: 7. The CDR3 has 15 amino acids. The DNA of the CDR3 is TGTGCCAGCAACATGGGACTAGCGGGAGAAGATGAGCAGTTCTTC. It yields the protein CASNMGLAGEDEQFF.

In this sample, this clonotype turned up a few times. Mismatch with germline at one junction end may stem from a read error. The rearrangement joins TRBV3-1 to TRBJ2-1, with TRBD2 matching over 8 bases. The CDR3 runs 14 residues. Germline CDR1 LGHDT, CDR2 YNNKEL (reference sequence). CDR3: CASSRIAGWSEQVF. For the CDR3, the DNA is TGTGCCAGCAGTCGAATAGCGGGATGGAGTGAGCAGGTCTTC.

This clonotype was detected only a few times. The CDR3 region is CASSLSASGLYEQYV. The DNA for the CDR3 is TGTGCCAGCAGTTTATCGGCTAGCGGCCTATACGAGCAGTACGTC. The chain carries TRBV27 and TRBJ2-7; 7 bases match TRBD2. The CDR3 has 15 residues. V trimming: 0 bases; J trimming: 4 bases; junction bases outside the gene matches: 6. Germline lookup yields CDR1 MNHEY and CDR2 SMNVEV (reference sequence).

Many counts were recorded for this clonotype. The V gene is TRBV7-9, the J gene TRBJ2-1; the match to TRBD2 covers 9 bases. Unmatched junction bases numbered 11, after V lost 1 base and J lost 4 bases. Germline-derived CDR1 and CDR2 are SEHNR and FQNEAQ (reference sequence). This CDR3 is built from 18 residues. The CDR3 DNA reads TGTGCCAGCAGCTTAGAATGGGGAGCTAGCGGGAAATACAATGAGCAGTTCTTC. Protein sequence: CASSLEWGASGKYNEQFF.

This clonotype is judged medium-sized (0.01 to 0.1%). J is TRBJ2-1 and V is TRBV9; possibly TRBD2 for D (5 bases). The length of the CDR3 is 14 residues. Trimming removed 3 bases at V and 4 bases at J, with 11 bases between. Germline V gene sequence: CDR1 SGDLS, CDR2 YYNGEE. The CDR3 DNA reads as TGTGCCAGCAGCGCTACCTCGGGATACAATGAGCAGTTCTTC. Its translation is CASSATSGYNEQFF. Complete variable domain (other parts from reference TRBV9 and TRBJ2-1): DSGVTQTPKHLITATGQRVTLRCSPRSGDLSVYWYQQSLDQGLQFLIQYYNGEERAKGNILERFSAQQFPDLHSELNLSSLELGDSALYFCASSATSGYNEQFFGPGTRLTVL.

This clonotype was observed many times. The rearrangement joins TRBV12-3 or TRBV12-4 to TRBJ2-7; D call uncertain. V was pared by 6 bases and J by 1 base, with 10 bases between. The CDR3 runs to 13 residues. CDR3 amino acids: CASSLSSSYEQYF. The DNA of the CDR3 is TGTGCCAGCAGCCTATCATCTTCCTACGAGCAGTACTTC.

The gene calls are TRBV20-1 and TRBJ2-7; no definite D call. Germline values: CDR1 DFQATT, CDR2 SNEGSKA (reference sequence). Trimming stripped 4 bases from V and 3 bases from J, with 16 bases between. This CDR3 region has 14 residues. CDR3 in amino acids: CSATPLEKGYEQYF. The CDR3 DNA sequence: TGCAGTGCTACACCGCTAGAAAAGGGCTACGAGCAGTACTTC.

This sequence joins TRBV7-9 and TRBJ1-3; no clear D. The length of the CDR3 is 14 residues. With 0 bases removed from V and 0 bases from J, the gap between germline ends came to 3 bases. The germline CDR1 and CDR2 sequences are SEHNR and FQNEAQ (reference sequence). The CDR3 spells CASSLASSGNTIYF. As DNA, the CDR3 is TGTGCCAGCAGCTTAGCCAGCTCTGGAAACACCATATATTTT.

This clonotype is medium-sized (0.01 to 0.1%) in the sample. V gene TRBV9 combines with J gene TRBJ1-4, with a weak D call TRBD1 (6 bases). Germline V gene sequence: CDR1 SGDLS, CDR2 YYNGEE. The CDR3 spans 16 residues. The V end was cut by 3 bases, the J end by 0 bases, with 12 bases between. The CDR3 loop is CASSANGQTTNEKLFF. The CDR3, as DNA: TGTGCCAGCAGCGCCAACGGACAGACAACTAATGAAAAACTGTTTTTT. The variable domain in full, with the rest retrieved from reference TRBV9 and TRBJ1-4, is DSGVTQTPKHLITATGQRVTLRCSPRSGDLSVYWYQQSLDQGLQFLIQYYNGEERAKGNILERFSAQQFPDLHSELNLSSLELGDSALYFCASSANGQTTNEKLFFGSGTQLSVL.

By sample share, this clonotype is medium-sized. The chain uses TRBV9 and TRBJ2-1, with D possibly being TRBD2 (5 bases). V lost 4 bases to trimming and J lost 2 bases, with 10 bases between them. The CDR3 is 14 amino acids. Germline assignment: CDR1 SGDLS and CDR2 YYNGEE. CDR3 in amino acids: CASSSEATYNEQFF. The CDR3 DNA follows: TGTGCCAGCAGCTCGGAGGCCACCTACAATGAGCAGTTCTTC.